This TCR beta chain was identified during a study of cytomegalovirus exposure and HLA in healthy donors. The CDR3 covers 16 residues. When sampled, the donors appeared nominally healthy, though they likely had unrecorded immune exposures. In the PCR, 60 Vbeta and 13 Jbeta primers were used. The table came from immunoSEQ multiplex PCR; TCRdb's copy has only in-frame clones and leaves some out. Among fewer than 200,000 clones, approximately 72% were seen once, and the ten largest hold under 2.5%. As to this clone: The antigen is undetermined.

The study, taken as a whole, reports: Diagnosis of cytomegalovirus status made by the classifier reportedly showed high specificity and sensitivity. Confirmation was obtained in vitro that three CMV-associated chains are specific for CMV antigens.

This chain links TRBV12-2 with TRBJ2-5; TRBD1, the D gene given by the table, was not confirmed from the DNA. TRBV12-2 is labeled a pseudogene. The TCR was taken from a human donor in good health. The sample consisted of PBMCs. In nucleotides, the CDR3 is TGTGCAAGTCGCTTAGAAAAAAGGGCAGGGAAAGAGACCCAGTACTTC. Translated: CASRLEKRAGKETQYF.